This TCR beta chain emerged from a study of blood T cell repertoires in COVID-19. As for the study in general: COVID-19 samples collected from the United States, Italy and Spain covered acute and convalescent phases. The analysed material was cDNA or gDNA that came from T cells, B-cell-depleted T cells, or PBMCs.

Per germline, CDR1 SEHNR and CDR2 FQNEAQ (reference sequence). Deletions cut 4 bases from V and 4 bases from J, with 11 bases between. The CDR3 contains 13 residues. Original methodology: Estimation of nucleated cell counts was performed using reference gene primer amplification. Using immunoSEQ multiplex PCR, the repertoire was profiled, and TCRdb retains in-frame clones only, with some absent. D and trimming come from the DNA, and the V and J calls and clone size come from that table. The table records around 240,000 clones, roughly four fifths of them present only once. The sequencing sample was made of peripheral blood. The J gene is TRBJ2-7, the V gene TRBV7-9; D is perhaps TRBD2 (5 bases). The sequence was obtained from a woman aged 45 to 65 with acute or convalescent COVID-19. The CDR3, as DNA: TGTGCCAGCAGCTCGGACTCCCAGTACGAGCAGTACTTC. It codes for CASSSDSQYEQYF.